One and the same sample provided the 4 T cell receptor beta chains below, sequenced in a study of blood T cell repertoires in COVID-19. Clones were read by immunoSEQ multiplex PCR, and TCRdb kept only the in-frame ones, dropping some. Here the sample spans under 250,000 clones, roughly 87% being singletons. The sample taken for sequencing was PBMCs or T cells enriched from blood (not recorded which). The receptors come from a man aged 25 to 40 who had recovered from COVID-19.

The chain carries TRBV6-5 and TRBJ1-1; tentative D call: TRBD1 (6 bases). The V end lost 10 bases, the J end lost 1 base, and 10 bases lay between the germline ends. The CDR3 totals 12 residues. Per germline, CDR1 MNHEY and CDR2 SVGAGI. This chain's CDR3 is CAIKGGNTEAFF. In DNA, the CDR3 is TGTGCCATTAAAGGGGGGAACACTGAAGCTTTCTTT.

The rearrangement links TRBV5-1 to TRBJ2-7; 8 positions agree with TRBD1. The trim removed 1 base at V and 3 bases at J, leaving 15 bases unmatched. In germline, CDR1 is SGHRS, CDR2 YFSETQ. The CDR3 length is 18 residues. For the CDR3, the DNA is TGCGCCAGCAGCTTGTTAAGCCCTACAGGGGGGAAGAACTACGAGCAGTACTTC. Protein sequence: CASSLLSPTGGKNYEQYF. The whole variable domain, filled in from reference TRBV5-1 and TRBJ2-7, reads KAGVTQTPRYLIKTRGQQVTLSCSPISGHRSVSWYQQTPGQGLQFLFEYFSETQRNKGNFPGRFSGRQFSNSRSEMNVSTLELGDSALYLCASSLLSPTGGKNYEQYFGPGTRLTVT.

This sequence joins TRBV5-1 and TRBJ1-2, with TRBD1 matching over 10 bases. The CDR3 has 19 amino acids. V shed 4 bases, J shed 0 bases, and the junction held 15 bases outside the gene matches. The V gene's germline CDR1 is SGHRS and CDR2 YFSETQ. The CDR3 is CASSPNPTGGGTANYGYTF. CDR3 in DNA: TGCGCCAGCAGCCCAAATCCGACAGGGGGCGGGACCGCTAACTATGGCTACACCTTC.

V usage is TRBV7-2 and J usage is TRBJ1-3; TRBD1 aligns across 9 bases. V lost 0 bases to trimming and J lost 9 bases; unmatched junction nucleotides: 6. The germline CDR1 and CDR2 sequences are SGHTA and FQGNSA. The CDR3 covers 15 residues. CDR3 sequence: CASSLAAGTGLTIYF. The CDR3 DNA sequence: TGTGCCAGCAGCTTAGCGGCTGGGACAGGGCTCACCATATATTTT. Full variable domain (outside the CDR3, taken from reference TRBV7-2 and TRBJ1-3): GAGVSQSPSNKVTEKGKDVELRCDPISGHTALYWYRQSLGQGLEFLIYFQGNSAPDKSGLPSDRFSAERTGGSVSTLTIQRTQQEDSAVYLCASSLAAGTGLTIYFGEGSWLTVV.